Below are 21 T cell receptor beta chains sequenced from a single sample in a study of cytomegalovirus exposure and HLA in healthy donors. Use of 60 Vbeta and 13 Jbeta primers characterized the PCR. TCRdb's table, derived via immunoSEQ multiplex PCR, lists solely in-frame clones and lacks some. The sample has about 240,000 clones; 70% to 90% are singletons. Sample: PBMCs. These receptors were obtained from a girl aged 2 to 10 in good health and CMV-seronegative.

The chain employs TRBV7-9 and TRBJ2-2; unclear D gene. The CDR3 sequence is 15 residues long. Germline V CDR1 and CDR2: SEHNR, FQNEAQ (reference sequence). Trimming took off 2 bases at V and 2 bases at J, with 9 bases between the two ends. The CDR3 protein is CASSLIARNTGELFF. The CDR3 DNA reads TGTGCCAGCAGCTTAATTGCCAGAAACACCGGGGAGCTGTTTTTT.

This chain uses TRBV6-1 with TRBJ1-4, with D uncertain. The CDR3 contains 10 residues. CDR1 MNHNS and CDR2 SASEGT come from the germline V gene. The germline V and J ends were trimmed by 4 bases and 14 bases, with 8 bases remaining between them. CDR3 sequence: CASSVALLFF. CDR3 nucleotide sequence: TGTGCCAGCAGTGTGGCCCTGCTGTTTTTT.

The table lists this clone with a count of one. The CDR3 is CATRDSLSGNTIYF. CDR3 bases: TGTGCCACCCGGGACAGCCTCTCTGGAAACACCATATATTTT. The rearrangement uses TRBV2 and TRBJ1-3; 7 bases map to TRBD1. The CDR3 is made up of 14 amino acids. J lost 0 bases, V lost 10 bases, and 6 bases had no gene match. Germline CDR1 is SNHLY and CDR2 is FYNNEI.

The genes are TRBV29-1 and TRBJ1-1; TRBD1 agrees at 9 bases. The CDR3 loop spans 13 amino acids. The V gene end was trimmed by 5 bases and the J gene end by 4 bases; junction bases not matched to a gene: 5. Per the germline V gene, CDR1 is SQVTM and CDR2 is ANQGSEA. The CDR3 DNA reads as TGCAGCGTTTTCGACAGGGGGGTCACTGAAGCTTTCTTT. It specifies CSVFDRGVTEAFF.

This clone appeared a single time. The CDR3 region has the DNA TGTGCCAGCAGCTTTGTGGCCGCCAGGACTAGCGGTAACAATGAGCAGTTCTTC. The encoded protein is CASSFVAARTSGNNEQFF. The rearrangement joins TRBV13 to TRBJ2-1; 10 positions match TRBD2. Germline-derived CDR1 and CDR2 are PRHDT and FYEKMQ (reference sequence). The CDR3 is 18 residues long. J gave up 5 bases and V 3 bases, and 13 bases lay outside the gene matches.

The chain is built from TRBV29-1 and TRBJ2-1; D may be TRBD2 (5 bases). V lost 4 bases, J lost 3 bases, and 13 bases lay in between. In germline, CDR1 is SQVTM, CDR2 ANQGSEA. The CDR3 is 14 amino acids. CDR3 DNA sequence: TGCAGCGTTGTTACCAGCGGACGCTACAATGAGCAGTTCTTC. Protein: CSVVTSGRYNEQFF.

The rearrangement links TRBV5-6 to TRBJ2-1, with 7 bases lining up with TRBD1. CDR3 length: 15 residues. The junction had 5 bases not matched to a gene; V was cut back by 2 bases and J by 3 bases. CDR1 is SGHDT and CDR2 is YYEEEE in the germline V gene. Written as DNA, the CDR3 is TGTGCCAGCAGCTTTCTGGGACAGAGCTACAATGAGCAGTTCTTC. Residues: CASSFLGQSYNEQFF.

In DNA form, the CDR3 reads TGTGCCAGCACCACGGCGGGGGGAGAGCAGTACTTC. This gives the protein CASTTAGGEQYF. The chain uses TRBV5-4 and TRBJ2-5; 8 bases map to TRBD2. Per the germline V gene, CDR1 is SGHNT and CDR2 is YYREEE (reference sequence). J gave up 11 bases and V 6 bases, and 9 bases lay outside the gene matches. This CDR3 region has 12 residues. Filled out from reference TRBV5-4 and TRBJ2-5, the complete variable domain reads ETGVTQSPTHLIKTRGQQVTLRCSSQSGHNTVSWYQQALGQGPQFIFQYYREEENGRGNFPPRFSGLQFPNYSSELNVNALELDDSALYLCASTTAGGEQYFGPGTRLLVL.

CDR3 bases: TGTGCCAGCAGCAAAGGAAACACCATATATTTT. This gives the protein CASSKGNTIYF. The chain uses TRBV6-5 and TRBJ1-3; D call uncertain. The V gene's germline CDR1 is MNHEY and CDR2 SVGAGI. Trimming pared 6 bases from V and 4 bases from J, leaving 4 bases between. The CDR3 is made up of 11 amino acids.

This clone appeared once. The J gene is TRBJ2-3, the V gene TRBV2, with 14 bases aligning to TRBD2. CDR1 SNHLY and CDR2 FYNNEI come from the germline V gene. The CDR3 is 17 amino acids. V trimming: 6 bases; J trimming: 1 base; junction bases outside the gene matches: 6. The CDR3 sequence: CASSRLAGGRGTDTQYF. Written as DNA, the CDR3 is TGTGCCAGCAGCCGACTAGCGGGGGGGCGAGGCACAGATACGCAGTATTTT.

As regards this clone: The sample holds other DNA sequences that translate to the same CDR3. The genes are TRBV5-1 and TRBJ1-3; D may be TRBD1 (5 bases). V dropped 4 bases and J dropped 0 bases, with 20 bases sitting between them. CDR1 and CDR2 (germline): SGHRS, YFSETQ. The CDR3 loop spans 18 amino acids. CDR3 protein: CASSLGEFPGSSGNTIYF. In DNA, the CDR3 is TGCGCCAGCAGCCTGGGGGAGTTTCCGGGTTCCTCTGGAAACACCATATATTTT. The complete variable domain, with remaining parts taken from reference TRBV5-1 and TRBJ1-3, reads KAGVTQTPRYLIKTRGQQVTLSCSPISGHRSVSWYQQTPGQGLQFLFEYFSETQRNKGNFPGRFSGRQFSNSRSEMNVSTLELGDSALYLCASSLGEFPGSSGNTIYFGEGSWLTVV.

The chain uses TRBV7-8 and TRBJ2-2; 9 positions agree with TRBD2. This CDR3 region has 17 residues. The ends lost 5 bases at V and 5 bases at J; junction bases unmatched: 12. Germline CDR1 and CDR2: SGHVS and FQNEAQ. Written as DNA, the CDR3 is TGTGCCAGCAGCCGCGAGCTAGCGGGACTGTCTACCGGGGAGCTGTTTTTT. It yields the protein CASSRELAGLSTGELFF.

V is TRBV5-8 and J is TRBJ2-7; 8 nucleotides line up with TRBD2. Germline-derived CDR1 and CDR2 are SGHTS and YDEGEE. The CDR3 runs 14 residues. J was trimmed by 2 bases and V by 0 bases; bases with no gene match: 1. Here the CDR3 reads CASSLAGGAYEQYF. CDR3 DNA: TGTGCCAGCAGCTTGGCGGGGGGGGCCTACGAGCAGTACTTC.

The gene calls are TRBV5-4 and TRBJ2-7; D might be TRBD2 (7 bases). Germline-derived CDR1 and CDR2 are SGHNT and YYREEE (reference sequence). CDR3 length equals 14 residues. Between the trimmed V and J ends, which lost 0 bases and 3 bases, there was a span of 10 bases. CDR3 in DNA: TGTGCCAGCAGCTTGGTGGGAGGGGGCTACGAGCAGTACTTC. It is translated as CASSLVGGGYEQYF.

In the case of this clone: The junction differs from germline at one of its ends, possibly a read error. This CDR3 is also generated by other DNA sequences in the sample. V usage is TRBV4-1 and J usage is TRBJ1-5; D call uncertain. This CDR3 has 17 residues. CDR1 and CDR2 (germline): MGHRA, YSYEKL. This CDR3 is CASSQDSRRVGNQPQHF. CDR3 nucleotide sequence: TGCGCCAGCAGCCAAGATTCACGGAGGGTGGGCAACCAGCCCCAGCATTTT.

A single count supports this clone. The chain couples TRBV19 to TRBJ1-1; 10 nucleotides line up with TRBD1. CDR3 length: 17 amino acids. With V trimmed by 3 bases and J by 4 bases, 11 bases remained unmatched. The V gene's germline CDR1 is LNHDA and CDR2 SQIVND (reference sequence). Here the CDR3 DNA reads TGTGCCAGTAGTATTCGTATTGGACAGGGGGTGAGCACTGAAGCTTTCTTT. The encoded protein is CASSIRIGQGVSTEAFF.

This clone was seen a handful of times. The chain links TRBV28 to TRBJ1-2, with 7 bases fitting TRBD1. Trimming removed 5 bases from V and 8 bases from J; junction bases left unmatched: 17. Per germline, CDR1 MDHEN and CDR2 SYDVKM. The CDR3 is 16 amino acids. This CDR3 reads CASSPEGAGRRYGYTF. In DNA form, the CDR3 reads TGTGCCAGCAGTCCAGAGGGGGCGGGGAGACGCTACGGCTACACCTTC.

This sequence joins TRBV6-5 and TRBJ1-4; 8 nucleotides align to TRBD1. The V gene's germline CDR1 is MNHEY and CDR2 SVGAGI. The J segment lost 7 bases and the V segment lost 4 bases, leaving 8 bases of the junction unmatched. The CDR3 is 15 residues long. CDR3 nucleotides: TGTGCCAGCAGTTCGACAGGGGTTGGGGGTGAAAAACTGTTTTTT. Protein sequence: CASSSTGVGGEKLFF.

This rearrangement joins TRBV19 to TRBJ2-1; TRBD2 matches at 12 bases. The J segment lost 10 bases and the V segment lost 4 bases, leaving 14 bases of the junction unmatched. Germline V CDR1 and CDR2: LNHDA, SQIVND (reference sequence). The CDR3 is made up of 17 amino acids. The CDR3 nucleotides are TGTGCCAGTAGTAGGAGACTAGCGGGAGAGTTCCGGAGCGAGCAGTTCTTC. It yields the protein CASSRRLAGEFRSEQFF. The variable domain in full, completed from reference TRBV19 and TRBJ2-1, reads DGGITQSPKYLFRKEGQNVTLSCEQNLNHDAMYWYRQDPGQGLRLIYYSQIVNDFQKGDIAEGYSVSREKKESFPLTVTSAQKNPTAFYLCASSRRLAGEFRSEQFFGPGTRLTVL.

CDR3 region: CASSLFSLAGVTDTQYF. DNA of the CDR3: TGTGCCAGCAGCTTGTTCTCACTAGCGGGAGTAACAGATACGCAGTATTTT. This chain links TRBV7-2 with TRBJ2-3; 11 bases agree with TRBD2. The V segment lost 3 bases and the J segment 3 bases; nucleotides outside the gene matches: 8. This CDR3 contains 17 residues. CDR1 is SGHTA and CDR2 is FQGNSA in the germline V gene. Together with reference TRBV7-2 and TRBJ2-3, the CDR3 gives the full variable domain: GAGVSQSPSNKVTEKGKDVELRCDPISGHTALYWYRQSLGQGLEFLIYFQGNSAPDKSGLPSDRFSAERTGGSVSTLTIQRTQQEDSAVYLCASSLFSLAGVTDTQYFGPGTRLTVL.

This clone has more than one count but fewer than ten. V is TRBV25-1 and J is TRBJ2-7; 9 bases match TRBD1. CDR1 is MGHDK and CDR2 is SYGVNS in the germline V gene. The CDR3 consists of 14 residues. After removal of 1 base from V and 2 bases from J, the junction contained 0 bases not matched to a gene. The CDR3 spells CASSEWDRAYEQYF. Here the CDR3 DNA reads TGTGCCAGCAGTGAATGGGACAGGGCCTACGAGCAGTACTTC.